These T cell receptor beta chains were read from a single sample in a study of regulatory T cells in long-lasting Graves disease. TCRdb called the multiplex PCR reads again in MiXCR, with one record for every CDR3 protein. This sample has a few hundred thousand distinct CDR3 sequences, with 21% found just once. The sample in question was peripheral blood mononuclear cells (PBMCs), obtained when the disease was refractory, from a patient treated with antithyroid drugs. These receptor sequences come from a female donor with Graves disease. The conserved cysteine and the conserved F or W are not part of the CDR3 here. A D gene is named only where the DNA matches it firmly.

TRBV15,TRBJ2-5,NA,ATSREGWAEETQY
TRBV11-2,TRBJ2-7,NA,ASSLDIGEGRPYEQY
TRBV3-1,TRBJ2-2,NA,ASKVTNTGELF
TRBV28,TRBJ2-7,NA,ASRIGTSYEQY
TRBV5-1,TRBJ1-5,NA,ASSLDGGVKPQH
TRBV5-1,TRBJ2-7,TRBD1,ASTGRGPYEQY
TRBV9,TRBJ2-7,TRBD2,ASSVDPGGPGEQY
TRBV5-1,TRBJ2-7,NA,ASSSRTTGSYEQY
TRBV28,TRBJ1-5,TRBD1,ASSVQGASQPQH
TRBV12-3/TRBV12-4,TRBJ1-5,NA,ASSSDILGNQPQH
TRBV12-3/TRBV12-4,TRBJ1-5,TRBD1,ASSPRDRGINQPQH
TRBV2,TRBJ1-1,NA,ASRTPGTEAF
TRBV20-1,TRBJ2-5,TRBD1,SANTGGQETQY
TRBV28,TRBJ1-6,NA,ASSLTRKGSPLH
TRBV30,TRBJ1-5,NA,AWSQTTSNQPQH
TRBV5-6,TRBJ2-2,NA,ASRVAPNTGELF
TRBV20-1,TRBJ2-4,NA,SASWVSEGVQY
TRBV2,TRBJ1-5,NA,ASSSGRQGPQH
TRBV15,TRBJ1-5,NA,ATRDSNQPQH
TRBV7-9,TRBJ2-5,NA,ASSPSEGSFQTQY
TRBV9,TRBJ2-5,NA,ASSVRVDSQETQY
TRBV12-5,TRBJ2-5,NA,ASGLALGGAETQY
TRBV28,TRBJ2-5,TRBD2,ASSSSAGGLQETQY
TRBV29-1,TRBJ1-1,TRBD1,SVALGQIMNTEAF
TRBV20-1,TRBJ2-3,NA,SASDRFTDTQY
TRBV28,TRBJ2-7,NA,ASSPGRWGEQY
TRBV2,TRBJ2-2,NA,ASSPFEESHTGELF
TRBV12-3/TRBV12-4,TRBJ2-6,NA,ASSQNSGANVLT
TRBV5-6,TRBJ2-4,TRBD2,ASSKTSGSPKNIQY
TRBV20-1,TRBJ2-2,NA,SARVPEADTGELF
TRBV20-1,TRBJ2-7,NA,SAQPGFSYEQY
TRBV2,TRBJ1-2,NA,ASSETGYGYT
TRBV27,TRBJ2-2,TRBD2,ASTMAGEAGELF
TRBV27,TRBJ2-7,TRBD2,ASSTGTSRYEQY
TRBV30,TRBJ1-2,TRBD1,AWSATGVYGYT
TRBV6-2/TRBV6-3,TRBJ1-3,NA,ASSPDNGNTIY
TRBV11-2,TRBJ2-7,NA,ASSLDGAWGYEQY
TRBV2,TRBJ1-2,NA,ASSEAAILGGYT
TRBV13,TRBJ2-6,NA,ASSQLSGANVLT
TRBV2,TRBJ2-5,TRBD2,ASSDPGLAGGPRGKTQY
TRBV12-3/TRBV12-4,TRBJ2-2,NA,ATQYSANTGELF
TRBV7-8,TRBJ2-3,NA,ASNSGHPGTDTQY
TRBV6-2/TRBV6-3,TRBJ1-3,NA,ASSYSSREISGNTIY
TRBV7-8,TRBJ1-2,NA,ASSPGSLNYGYT
TRBV28,TRBJ1-3,TRBD1,ASSSQGPGNTIY
TRBV2,TRBJ1-5,NA,ASSDEGGRNQPQH
TRBV28,TRBJ2-1,NA,ASSFRTGQF
TRBV19,TRBJ1-5,TRBD1,ASSMTRGNQPQH
TRBV10-3,TRBJ2-3,TRBD1,ASLLGQGETDTQY
TRBV2,TRBJ1-5,NA,ASSGWVRAAGTSNQPQH
TRBV6-2/TRBV6-3,TRBJ2-6,NA,ASSYSSGTGANVLT
TRBV6-2/TRBV6-3,TRBJ1-1,NA,ASSYHRTNTEAF
TRBV5-1,TRBJ1-5,NA,ASRSGIGSNQPQH